This paragraph reports one T cell receptor beta chain. What antigen it recognizes has not been identified. No quality values exist for individual bases; no much larger clone is one base distant. Libraries came from the immunoSEQ multiplex PCR assay. A mixture of 60 forward primers for TCR Vbeta segments and 13 reverse primers for TCR Jbeta segments was used in the multiplex PCR. A multiplex PCR assay on genomic DNA amplified the CDR3 region of rearranged TCR beta genes. Amplified TCR beta libraries were sequenced as 87-base-pair reads on the Illumina HiSeq System. Per the source publication's procedure: Across the roughly 600 repertoires, a later analysis counted approximately 83 million unique TCR beta chains, around 11 million of which were shared by at least two donors. To remove PCR and sequencing errors, raw reads were error-corrected and collapsed into unique sequences using a nearest-neighbor algorithm that merged closely related sequences. Alignment of CDR3 sequences to IMGT reference sequences was used to assign V, D and J gene segments. For a sequence to be retained, at least a six-nucleotide match to both a V gene segment and a J gene segment was required. Rearrangements were called productive when the CDR3 lacked stop codons and stayed in frame with V and J; all others were non-productive. CDR3 was defined according to IMGT convention as the region running from the second conserved V-encoded cysteine to the conserved J-encoded phenylalanine. The earlier analysis of about 530 of the donors excluded any sequence lacking an unambiguous match to a single V gene segment. An earlier analysis of a few hundred of the donors called V segments functional above 56.7% productive rearrangements and segregating when the between-donor standard deviation exceeded 5%. A statistical classification framework was built for diagnosing cytomegalovirus status from the catalog of TCR beta chain sequences. V and J gene assignment, in a later analysis, came from comparing TCR nucleotide sequences with IMGT/GENE-DB human TR gene sequences. The TCRdist pipeline was used in a later analysis to assign CDR3 sequences and most-parsimonious VDJ recombination scenarios. A later analysis defined each TCR beta chain by its CDR3 amino acid sequence plus V-gene family, and excluded reads lacking a unique V-gene family. As a way to deal with suspected cross-contamination and a sequencing artifact, a later analysis dropped over 550 nucleotide sequences that were highly shared and had low generation probability. In a later analysis, a clonal expansion index for each public chain was calculated from normalized within-repertoire ranks of inferred template counts. A later analysis computed generation probabilities with a VDJ recombination model fitted to out-of-frame rearrangements, and checked the results against IGoR. In a later analysis, TCR-TCR, TCR-HLA and TCR-CMV co-occurrence was scored with hypergeometric tests, and a repertoire-size bias correction was applied to TCR pairs. In a later analysis, false discovery rates were estimated by permuting HLA or CMV assignments 20 times. In a later analysis, co-occurring TCRs were grouped with DBSCAN, and TCRdist sequence similarity was added when clustering was performed within HLA-allele-positive subsets. Co-occurrence clustering excluded repertoires with fewer than 30,000 or more than 120,000 public chains, plus five with anomalous nucleotide sharing. In TCRdb, the immuneACCESS table is reduced to in-frame sequences with V and J assigned. These tables do not hold every clone; where another copy was compared, an unresolved V gene accounts for under half, and the others remain unexplained. The D gene and trimming were derived from the DNA, and the V and J assignments and clone size from that table. The sample table shows about 43,000 clones, and around 58% are seen once. The top ten constitute about 12% of the sample.

This specimen belongs to a study of cytomegalovirus exposure and HLA in healthy donors (dated by TCRdb to about 2017). Looking at the study overall: An earlier analysis of some 600 of the donors reported 276 Gb of sequence data and 100 million to 120 million unique TCR beta sequences obtained from around 190 million T cells. An early release that covered some 630 HLA-typed donors contained about 300 gigabases of sequencing data and 65 million to 100 million unique TCR sequences. Among the roughly 400 genotyped donors, around 81% belonged to the genetic ancestry cluster associated with self-reported Caucasian donors. The aim of the study was to test whether cataloging public T cell receptors could identify signatures of past pathogen exposure. The study used immunosequencing to profile the T cell repertoires of approximately 690 subjects and linked those repertoires to cytomegalovirus serostatus. In addition to the first cohort of 666 subjects, a separate validation cohort of some 120 different subjects was used. To predict cytomegalovirus infection status, the study brought together high-throughput TCR immunosequencing, statistical association of individual TCRs with disease status, and machine learning. In a later analysis, previously published TCR beta repertoires from about 640 donors were re-analyzed and high-resolution HLA genotyping was added so that TCR occurrence patterns could be studied. The later analysis used no new phenotypic data to find candidate immune exposures, relying instead on TCR beta sequences and their occurrence across donors. An earlier analysis of more than 450 of the donors used high-throughput TCR beta sequencing to judge whether each TCR beta V gene segment behaved as functional or pseudogenic. Donor age, sex, ethnicity and CMV serostatus were compiled together with the repertoire data. Genome-wide SNP genotypes for about 60% of the roughly 670 donors were used in a later genetic analysis, which treated that subset as a discovery cohort. Every repertoire in the discovery cohort had been generated on one and the same sequencing platform. Class I and class II HLA loci were covered by the typing at four-digit resolution. The number of donors typed differed by locus, with about 629-630 for A, B, C, DRB1 and DQB1, more than 500 for DQA1, some 570 for DPA1, and some 470 for DPB1. A few DR-DQ haplotypes were handled as single units for association and clustering because linkage in the cohort was strong. Across 300 to 500 genotyped donors of the cohort, an average of roughly 250,000 unique TCR beta nucleotide sequences per donor were sequenced, and approximately 19% of those sequences were non-productive.

From V the trimming removes 3 bases and from J it removes 4 bases, while the gene matches leave 6 bases of the junction unaccounted for. Looking up the germline V gene yields CDR1 MNHNS and CDR2 SASEGT. There are 15 amino acids in the CDR3, from cysteine to phenylalanine inclusive. Only the CDR3 region is kept as DNA, spanning 45 bases read in frame from base 1. Overall study results and their limits: Three of the identified cytomegalovirus-associated TCR beta chains were confirmed in vitro to be specific for cytomegalovirus antigens. Compared with the 666-donor mean, donors in an Asian-associated ancestry cluster had fewer N-insertions in productive TCRs, according to a later genetic analysis. Some IMGT-functional V segments, including TRBV6-2 and TRBV6-3, could not be distinguished by the 87-base-pair reads and were therefore excluded. Cytomegalovirus status was reported to be diagnosed by the classifier with high specificity and sensitivity in both the original and validation cohorts. Most CMV-associated TCR beta chains appeared to be HLA-restricted in a later analysis, and the HLA associations seemed to be driven largely by CMV exposure. Correlated functional status among segregating V segments might reflect linkage disequilibrium, but an unknown experimental factor could not be ruled out. A cluster of highly shared sequence variants was judged likely to be a technical artifact of the sequencing pipeline. Only TCR beta chains were sequenced in this cohort, and the absence of alpha or paired-chain data limited detectable features. Broadly in line with IMGT annotations, most TCR beta V segments showed up in productive rearrangements about 87% or about 30% of the time in an earlier analysis of 450 to 750 of the donors. Presence/absence analyses assumed roughly uniform sequencing depth across donors, an assumption that may not hold. In a later analysis, HLA-associated TCR beta chains were found to be more clonally expanded and to have lower generation probabilities than equally common non-associated chains. A later analysis reported that several top co-occurrence clusters appeared linked to parvovirus B19, influenza, CMV and Epstein-Barr virus. The authors suggested that the approach could potentially be generalized to other disease states and immunological phenotypes. A further reported finding was that TCR beta sequences accurately predicted the HLA-A and HLA-B alleles for most subjects in the first cohort. The earlier analysis of fewer than 750 of the donors excluded some 16 rarely observed V segments, including chromosome 9 orphons, because counts were too low. Specific HLA alleles were associated with 18,000 or so TCR beta sequences at a false discovery rate of 0.05 in a later analysis. Because HLA typing was unavailable for some donors at each locus, only the typed subset was used in association tests. A later genetic analysis associated a missense DCLRE1C variant with V-gene and J-gene trimming of TCR beta chains, and an independent cohort replicated the association. CMV serostatus was the only immune exposure information available for the cohort. Assigning TCR associations to individual alleles was difficult when HLA alleles, especially DR and DQ, strongly co-occurred. The study listed 164 TCR beta chains as associated with cytomegalovirus. Most TCR sequences were seen in very few donors, while some public TCRs were found in many individuals. A later analysis found that TCR association rates varied across HLA loci, with DRB1 alleles showing the most associated TCRs and HLA-C alleles the fewest.

In total, more than 500 healthy bone marrow donors made up the cohort. All cohort members were sampled while nominally healthy, although unrecorded immune exposures were likely present. The donor was CMV seropositive and belonged to the group of more than 250 seropositive cohort members. A peripheral blood sample was collected from each donor, and TCR beta sequencing was performed on peripheral blood mononuclear cells. Genomic DNA extraction from the blood cell samples was performed with the Qiagen DNeasy Blood Extraction Kit. This TCR came from a man in his 60s in good health and CMV-seropositive. The V gene is TRBV6-1 and the J gene is TRBJ1-1, with TRBD1 matching 9 junction bases. The sample consisted of PBMCs. The DNA reads TGTGCCAGCAGTGAGCACAGGGGGCTTAGCACTGAAGCTTTCTTT. This yields the protein CASSEHRGLSTEAFF.